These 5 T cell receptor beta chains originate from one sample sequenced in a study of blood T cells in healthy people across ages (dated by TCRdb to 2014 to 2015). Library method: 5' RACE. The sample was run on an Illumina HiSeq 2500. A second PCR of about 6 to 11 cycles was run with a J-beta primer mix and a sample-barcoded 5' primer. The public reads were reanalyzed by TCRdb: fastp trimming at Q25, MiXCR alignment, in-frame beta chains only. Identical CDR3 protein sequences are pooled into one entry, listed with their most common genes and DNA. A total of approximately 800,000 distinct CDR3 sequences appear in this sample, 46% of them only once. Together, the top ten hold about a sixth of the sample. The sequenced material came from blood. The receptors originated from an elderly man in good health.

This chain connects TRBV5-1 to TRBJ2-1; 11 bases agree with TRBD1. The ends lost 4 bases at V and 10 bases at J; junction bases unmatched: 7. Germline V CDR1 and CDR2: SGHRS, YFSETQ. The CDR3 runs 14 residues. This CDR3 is CASSLGQGAGEQFF. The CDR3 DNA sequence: TGCGCCAGCAGCCTTGGACAGGGGGCGGGCGAGCAGTTCTTC.

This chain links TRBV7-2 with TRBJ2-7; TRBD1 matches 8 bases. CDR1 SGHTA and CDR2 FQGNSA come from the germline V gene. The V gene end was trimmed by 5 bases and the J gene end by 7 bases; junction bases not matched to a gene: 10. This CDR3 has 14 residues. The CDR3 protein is CASSPDRANNEQYF. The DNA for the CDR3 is TGTGCCAGCAGCCCGGACAGGGCCAACAATGAGCAGTACTTC.

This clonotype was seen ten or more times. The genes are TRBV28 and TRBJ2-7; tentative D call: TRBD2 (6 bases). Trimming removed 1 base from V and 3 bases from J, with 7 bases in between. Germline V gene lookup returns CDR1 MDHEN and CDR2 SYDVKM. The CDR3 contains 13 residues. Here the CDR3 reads CASSLSGVYEQYF. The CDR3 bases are TGTGCCAGCAGTTTATCGGGAGTCTACGAGCAGTACTTC.

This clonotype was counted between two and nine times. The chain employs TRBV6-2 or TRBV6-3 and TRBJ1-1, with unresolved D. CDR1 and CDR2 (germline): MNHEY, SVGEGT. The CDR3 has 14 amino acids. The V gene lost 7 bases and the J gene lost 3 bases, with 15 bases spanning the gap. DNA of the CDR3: TGTGCCAGCACCAATCAGGCACCTGACACTGAAGCTTTCTTT. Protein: CASTNQAPDTEAFF.

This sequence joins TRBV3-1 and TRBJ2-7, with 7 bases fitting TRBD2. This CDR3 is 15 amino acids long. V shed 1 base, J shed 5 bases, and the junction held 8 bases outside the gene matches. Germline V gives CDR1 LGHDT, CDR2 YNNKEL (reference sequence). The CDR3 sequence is CASSQAAGAPHEQYF. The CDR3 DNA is TGTGCCAGCAGCCAAGCGGCGGGAGCGCCCCACGAGCAGTACTTC.